This entry features one T cell receptor (beta chain) sequence. The target antigen is unknown. Construction of the TCRbeta library involved unique molecular identifiers. MiXCR was run by TCRdb on the PCR reads, yielding one entry per CDR3 protein. The sample lists fewer than 400,000 distinct CDR3 sequences, around 20% seen once, with around 9.9% in the top ten. The data belong to a study of T-cell reconstitution after alpha-beta-depleted transplantation in children. Study findings and constraints: It was newly produced T cells that mostly accounted for T-cell counts and diversity one year after transplant. Several hundred rapidly expanded clones from non-depleted graft cells reportedly supplied alpha-beta T cells about two months post-transplant. Elevated TCRbeta diversity at day 60 was traced, in some patients, to surviving recipient T cells and thymic progenitors.

This TCR derives from a male patient younger than 18 who had a stem cell transplant for acute lymphoblastic leukemia, so the T cells may come from the graft donor. This material consisted of PBMCs, mostly from graft donor cells, taken 180 days after TCRalphabeta/CD19-depleted stem cell transplant.

The CDR3 spells CASSLRVFQETQYF. Written as DNA, the CDR3 is TGTGCCAGCAGTCTGCGCGTTTTCCAAGAGACCCAGTACTTC. V usage is TRBV12-3 or TRBV12-4 and J usage is TRBJ2-5; D ambiguous. The CDR3 consists of 14 residues. Between the trimmed V and J ends, which lost 5 bases and 1 base, there was a span of 11 bases.